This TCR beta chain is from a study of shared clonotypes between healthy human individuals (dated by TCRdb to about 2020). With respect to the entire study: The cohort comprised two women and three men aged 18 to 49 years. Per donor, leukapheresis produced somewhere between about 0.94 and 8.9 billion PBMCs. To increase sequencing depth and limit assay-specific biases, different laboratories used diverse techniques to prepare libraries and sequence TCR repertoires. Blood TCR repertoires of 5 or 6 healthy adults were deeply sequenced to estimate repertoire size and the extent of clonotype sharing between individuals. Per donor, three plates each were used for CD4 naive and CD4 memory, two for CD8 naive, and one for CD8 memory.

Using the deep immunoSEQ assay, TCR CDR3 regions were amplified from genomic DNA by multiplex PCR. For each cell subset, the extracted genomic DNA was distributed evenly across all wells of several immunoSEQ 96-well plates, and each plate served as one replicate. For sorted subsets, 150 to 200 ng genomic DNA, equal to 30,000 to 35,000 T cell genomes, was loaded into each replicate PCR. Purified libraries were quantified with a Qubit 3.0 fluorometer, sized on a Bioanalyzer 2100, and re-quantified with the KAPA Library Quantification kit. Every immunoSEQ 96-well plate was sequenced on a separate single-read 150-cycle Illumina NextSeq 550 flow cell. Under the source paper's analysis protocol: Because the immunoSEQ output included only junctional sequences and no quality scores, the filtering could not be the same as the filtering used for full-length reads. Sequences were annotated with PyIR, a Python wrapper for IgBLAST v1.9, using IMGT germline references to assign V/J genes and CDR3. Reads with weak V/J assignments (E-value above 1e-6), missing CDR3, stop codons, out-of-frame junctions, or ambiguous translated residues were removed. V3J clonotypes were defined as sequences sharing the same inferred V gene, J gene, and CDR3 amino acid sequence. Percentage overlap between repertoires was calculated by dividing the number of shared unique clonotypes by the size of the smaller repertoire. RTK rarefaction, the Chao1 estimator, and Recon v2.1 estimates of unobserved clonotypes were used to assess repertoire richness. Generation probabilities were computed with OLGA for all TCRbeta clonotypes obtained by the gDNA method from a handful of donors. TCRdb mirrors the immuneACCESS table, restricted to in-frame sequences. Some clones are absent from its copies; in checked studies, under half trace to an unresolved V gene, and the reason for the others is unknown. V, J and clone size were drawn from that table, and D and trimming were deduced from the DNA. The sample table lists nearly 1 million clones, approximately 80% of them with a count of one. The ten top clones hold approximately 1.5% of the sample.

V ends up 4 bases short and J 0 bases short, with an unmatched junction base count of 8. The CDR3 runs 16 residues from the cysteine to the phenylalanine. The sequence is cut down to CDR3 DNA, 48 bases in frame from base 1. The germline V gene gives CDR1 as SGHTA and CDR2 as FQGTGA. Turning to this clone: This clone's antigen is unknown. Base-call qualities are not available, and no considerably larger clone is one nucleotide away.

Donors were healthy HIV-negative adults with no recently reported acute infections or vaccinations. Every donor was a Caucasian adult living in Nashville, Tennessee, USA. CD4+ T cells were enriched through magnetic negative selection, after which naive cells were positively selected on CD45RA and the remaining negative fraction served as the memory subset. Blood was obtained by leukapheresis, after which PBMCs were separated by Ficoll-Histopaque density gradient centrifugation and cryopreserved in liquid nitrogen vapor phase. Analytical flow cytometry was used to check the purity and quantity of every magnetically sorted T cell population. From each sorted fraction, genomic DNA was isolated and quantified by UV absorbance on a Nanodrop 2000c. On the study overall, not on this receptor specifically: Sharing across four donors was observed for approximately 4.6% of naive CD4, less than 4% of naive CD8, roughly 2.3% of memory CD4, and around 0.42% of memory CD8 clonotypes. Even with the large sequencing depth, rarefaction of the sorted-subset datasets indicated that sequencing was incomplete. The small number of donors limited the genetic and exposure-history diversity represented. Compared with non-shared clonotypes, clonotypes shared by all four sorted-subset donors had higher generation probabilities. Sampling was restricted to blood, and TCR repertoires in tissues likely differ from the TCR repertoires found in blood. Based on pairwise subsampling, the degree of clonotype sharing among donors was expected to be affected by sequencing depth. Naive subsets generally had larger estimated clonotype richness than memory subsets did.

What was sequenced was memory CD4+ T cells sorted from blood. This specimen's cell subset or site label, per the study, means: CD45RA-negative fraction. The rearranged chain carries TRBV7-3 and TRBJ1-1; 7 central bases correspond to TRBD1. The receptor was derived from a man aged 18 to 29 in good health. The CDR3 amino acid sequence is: CASSSTGGQLNTEAFF. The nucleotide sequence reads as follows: TGTGCCAGCAGCTCCACGGGGGGACAGCTGAACACTGAAGCTTTCTTT.